What follows are 22 T cell receptor beta chains derived from one specimen sequenced in a study of CXCR3-negative and CXCR3-positive naive CD8 T cells. UMI-labeled TRB cDNA libraries were prepared by 5' RACE. TCRdb re-called the 5' RACE reads, yielding one record per CDR3 amino acid sequence without DNA. The sample holds 50,000 to 75,000 distinct CDR3 sequences. The sample taken for sequencing was naive CXCR3- CD8+ T cells from blood. Subset here: CD45RO-CCR7+CD27+CD95- naive CD8+ T cells lacking CXCR3 (TNR3-). The receptors come from a human donor in good health. Some clones in this sample may be carry-over from other donors' samples.

The chain links TRBV29-1 to TRBJ1-2. The germline V gene has CDR1 SQVTM and CDR2 ANQGSEA. The CDR3 runs to 12 residues. CDR3 loop: CSTVGADYGYTF.

This chain links TRBV6-4 with TRBJ2-2. This CDR3 region has 14 residues. The germline V gene has CDR1 MRHNA and CDR2 SNTAGT. The CDR3 loop reads CASSDSSGSGELFF.

The rearrangement joins TRBV6-2 or TRBV6-3 to TRBJ2-5. Germline V gene data show CDR1 as MNHEY and CDR2 as SVGEGT. The CDR3 contains 12 residues. The CDR3 loop is CASSYKGETQYF.

The chain uses TRBV4-3 and TRBJ2-1; TCRdb selects TRBD1, and the lack of DNA leaves this call unchecked. The length of the CDR3 is 14 residues. The V gene's germline CDR1 is LGHNA and CDR2 YSLEER. The CDR3 sequence is CASSHGQGTNEQFF.

V is TRBV29-1 and J is TRBJ2-1; the TRBD1 assignment by TCRdb is unverifiable without DNA. CDR1 and CDR2 from the germline V gene are SQVTM and ANQGSEA. The CDR3 spans 14 residues. The CDR3 reads CSVEGGQGGNEQFF.

The rearrangement joins TRBV12-5 to TRBJ2-5; TCRdb returns TRBD2, unconfirmable since there is no DNA. The CDR3 loop spans 14 amino acids. Per germline, CDR1 LGHNT and CDR2 FRNRAP. CDR3 loop: CASAPSVSQETQYF.

V gene TRBV7-6 combines with J gene TRBJ2-6; TCRdb lists TRBD2, though no DNA is available to test this call. In germline, CDR1 is SGHVS, CDR2 FNYEAQ. The CDR3 is made up of 18 amino acids. The CDR3 sequence: CASSQQSGRSSGANVLTF.

The chain carries TRBV28 and TRBJ1-2; TCRdb's D call, TRBD1, is unchecked because there is no DNA. The CDR3 sequence is 13 residues long. CDR1 is MDHEN and CDR2 is SYDVKM in the germline V gene. The CDR3 region is CASSLRQKYGYTF.

The chain combines TRBV4-2 with TRBJ2-2; TCRdb lists TRBD1, though no DNA is available to test this call. CDR1 is LGHNA, CDR2 YNFKEQ, per germline. The CDR3 has 14 residues. CDR3 sequence reads: CASSQAIGAGELFF.

This chain connects TRBV28 to TRBJ2-1; TCRdb selects TRBD1, and the lack of DNA leaves this call unchecked. CDR1 MDHEN and CDR2 SYDVKM come from the germline V gene. The CDR3 runs 16 residues. CDR3 sequence: CASSFDSDNSYNEQFF. The whole variable domain, remainder taken from reference TRBV28 and TRBJ2-1, is DVKVTQSSRYLVKRTGEKVFLECVQDMDHENMFWYRQDPGLGLRLIYFSYDVKMKEKGDIPEGYSVSREKKERFSLILESASTNQTSMYLCASSFDSDNSYNEQFFGPGTRLTVL.

The V gene is TRBV27, the J gene TRBJ2-1; with no DNA, the TCRdb D assignment of TRBD1 cannot be verified. Per the germline V gene, CDR1 is MNHEY and CDR2 is SMNVEV (reference sequence). The CDR3 is 13 amino acids. The CDR3 reads CATAPSPWNEQFF.

The chain's CDR3 is CSVGSTALEQYF. The gene calls are TRBV29-1 and TRBJ2-7. The V gene's germline CDR1 is SQVTM and CDR2 ANQGSEA. The CDR3 is 12 amino acids.

V usage is TRBV3-1 and J usage is TRBJ1-5; TCRdb indicates TRBD1, and absent DNA this call remains unverified. The CDR3 loop spans 14 amino acids. Germline V gene lookup returns CDR1 LGHDT and CDR2 YNNKEL (reference sequence). The CDR3 loop is CASSQTGTDQPQHF.

The V call is TRBV12-3 or TRBV12-4, the J call TRBJ2-3; TCRdb gives TRBD2 as the D gene, but with no DNA this cannot be confirmed. CDR3 size: 13 residues. The CDR3: CASSQGGSDTQYF.

The V and J genes are TRBV4-3 and TRBJ2-3; TCRdb outputs TRBD2, but without DNA this stays unchecked. Germline CDR1 is LGHNA and CDR2 is YSLEER. The CDR3 is made up of 16 amino acids. This chain's CDR3 is CASSQDRASGGNTQYF.

V is TRBV5-5 and J is TRBJ2-2; TCRdb reports TRBD2, a call that lacks DNA to check it against. CDR1 is SGHKS and CDR2 is YYEKEE in the germline V gene (reference sequence). The CDR3 spans 17 residues. CDR3 protein: CASSRPGLAQNTGELFF.

V usage is TRBV27 and J usage is TRBJ2-1; TCRdb picks TRBD1, but there is no DNA to check that call. The CDR3 has 14 residues. The V gene's germline CDR1 is MNHEY and CDR2 SMNVEV (reference sequence). The CDR3 loop reads CASSLVVGHNEQFF.

This chain joins TRBV2 and TRBJ2-3; as DNA is missing, the TRBD2 call by TCRdb cannot be tested. The CDR3 covers 17 residues. Germline V CDR1 and CDR2: SNHLY, FYNNEI. The CDR3 sequence: CASSDRNSGASTDTQYF.

This chain joins TRBV28 and TRBJ2-3; TCRdb's D call, TRBD1, is unchecked because there is no DNA. The CDR3 spans 15 residues. The germline V gene has CDR1 MDHEN and CDR2 SYDVKM. The CDR3 is CASSPGGSRTDTQYF.

This chain uses TRBV28 with TRBJ2-7; TCRdb indicates TRBD1, and absent DNA this call remains unverified. The CDR3 spans 14 residues. Germline CDR1 and CDR2: MDHEN and SYDVKM. The CDR3 spells CASLRGTSSYEQYF.

The CDR3 loop reads CSARDRSRYEQFF. The genes are TRBV20-1 and TRBJ2-1; the TCRdb D gene call, TRBD1, has no DNA to confirm it. The CDR3 covers 13 residues. The germline V gene encodes CDR1 DFQATT and CDR2 SNEGSKA (reference sequence).

The V call is TRBV12-3 or TRBV12-4, the J call TRBJ1-4; with no DNA, the TCRdb D assignment of TRBD1 cannot be verified. This CDR3 contains 15 residues. CDR3 loop: CASILTGGKNEKLFF.